This paragraph reports one T cell receptor (beta chain). This sample was included in a study of blood T cell repertoires in COVID-19. The wider study: Samples taken during acute and convalescent COVID-19 were collected in the United States, Italy and Spain. PBMCs, B-cell-depleted T cells, or T cells were the source of the cDNA or gDNA that made up the material.

The CDR3 contains 15 residues. Germline values: CDR1 LGHNT, CDR2 FRNRAP. V was pared by 10 bases and J by 6 bases, with 14 bases of the junction left unmatched. Authors' methods: Quantification of nucleated cells was approximated via reference gene primer amplification. Produced via immunoSEQ multiplex PCR; TCRdb's table is partial and in-frame only. V, J and clone size reflect that table, while D and trimming were determined from the DNA. The profile shows more than 100,000 clones, 80% to 90% of them singletons. This chain uses TRBV12-5 with TRBJ2-4, with 8 bases aligning to TRBD2. The sequence was collected from a woman aged 70-85 years with acute or convalescent COVID-19. The material sequenced was peripheral blood. CDR3 residues: CATPFSTSGGNIQYF. The CDR3 DNA sequence: TGTGCTACCCCTTTCTCCACTAGCGGCGGAAACATTCAGTACTTC.